The clone carrying this T cell receptor beta chain was seen repeatedly, ten times or more. CDR3-region Arm-PCR and iRepertoire HTBI primers produced the TCR beta libraries. TCRdb processed the multiplex PCR reads anew with MiXCR; each CDR3 protein has one entry. The sample lists 360,000 or so distinct CDR3 sequences, about 12% occurring once. The data belong to a study of regulatory T cells in long-lasting Graves disease. The CDR3 sequence is 13 residues long. Looked up from germline, CDR1 is SNHLY and CDR2 is FYNNEI. Trimming cost V 9 bases and J 4 bases; bases outside gene matches: 3. Time point specified: newly diagnosed GD, antithyroid drugs for less than 3 months. There was RNA extracted from PBMCs, and the TCR library was made from it. These data are also associated with another study on T cells in Graves' hyperthyroidism and ophthalmopathy.

The sample in question was peripheral blood mononuclear cells (PBMCs), obtained at new diagnosis, from a patient treated with antithyroid drugs. The gene calls are TRBV2 and TRBJ1-6; 7 nucleotides line up with TRBD1. This clonotype was obtained from a woman aged 18-30 years with Graves disease. The CDR3 here is CARGQRYNSPLHF. The CDR3 nucleotides read TGTGCCAGGGGACAGAGATATAATTCACCCCTCCACTTT.